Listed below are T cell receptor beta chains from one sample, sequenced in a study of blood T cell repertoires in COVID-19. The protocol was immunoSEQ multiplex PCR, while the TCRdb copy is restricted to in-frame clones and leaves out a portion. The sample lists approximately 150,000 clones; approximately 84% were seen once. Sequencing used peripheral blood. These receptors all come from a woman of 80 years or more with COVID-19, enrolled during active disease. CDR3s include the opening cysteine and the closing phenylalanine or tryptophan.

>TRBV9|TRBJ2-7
CASNLLGGNYEQYF
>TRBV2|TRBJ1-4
CASSETGSQEKLFF
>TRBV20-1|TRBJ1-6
CSASQGDYSPLHF
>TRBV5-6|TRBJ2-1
CASSLVGRDSNEQFF
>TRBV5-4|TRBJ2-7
CASSFVGGPYEQYF
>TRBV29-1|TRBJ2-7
CSVGGGSGQGLYEQYF
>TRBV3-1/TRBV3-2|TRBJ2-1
CASSQTPGEGQFF
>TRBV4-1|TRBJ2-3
CASSFRLENTQYF
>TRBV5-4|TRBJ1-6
CASSLTIYNSPLHF
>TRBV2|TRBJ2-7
CASSLSGGGGEQYF
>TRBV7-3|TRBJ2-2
CASSRLSSGELFF
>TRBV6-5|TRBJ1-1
CASIRDRGGFTEAFF
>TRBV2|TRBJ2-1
CASSVGGQYNEQFF
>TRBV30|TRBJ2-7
CAWASGLSYEQYF
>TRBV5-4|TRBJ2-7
CASSLASAPAYEQYF
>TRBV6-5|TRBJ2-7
CASRSKGAKQYF
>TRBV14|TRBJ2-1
CASSPGTLLVREQFF
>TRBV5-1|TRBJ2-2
CASSYKTGNTGELFF